Below, 21 T cell receptor beta chains from the same sample are listed, as sequenced in a study of blood T cell repertoires in COVID-19 (TCRdb year 2020). Libraries were made using the immunoSEQ multiplex PCR assay. The clones in this table, taken by TCRdb from immuneACCESS, are in-frame only. Not every clone is retained; where verified, under half of the shortfall comes from an unresolved V gene, and the cause of the rest is unknown. Here the sample has 95,000 to 150,000 clones; approximately 87% occur a single time. The ten largest clones take up roughly 29% of the sample. Sequences were obtained from peripheral blood. These receptor sequences come from a woman aged 70 to 79 with acute or convalescent COVID-19.

This sequence joins TRBV7-9 and TRBJ1-1; D remains unclear. V gave up 4 bases and J gave up 5 bases, with 5 bases separating them. Germline assignment: CDR1 SEHNR and CDR2 FQNEAQ (reference sequence). The CDR3 sequence is 11 residues long. The CDR3 here is CASSSVTEAFF. Written as DNA, the CDR3 is TGTGCCAGCAGCTCAGTAACTGAAGCTTTCTTT. The full variable domain, rest sourced from reference TRBV7-9 and TRBJ1-1, is DTGVSQNPRHKITKRGQNVTFRCDPISEHNRLYWYRQTLGQGPEFLTYFQNEAQLEKSRLLSDRFSAERPKGSFSTLEIQRTEQGDSAMYLCASSSVTEAFFGQGTRLTVV.

The rearrangement links TRBV5-1 to TRBJ2-1, with D unresolved. Trimming removed 2 bases at V and 4 bases at J, with 7 bases between. The length of the CDR3 is 13 residues. Germline V gene sequence: CDR1 SGHRS, CDR2 YFSETQ. DNA of the CDR3: TGCGCCAGCAGCTTCACAGAATACAATGAGCAGTTCTTC. Its translation: CASSFTEYNEQFF.

Here the CDR3 reads CAISDRGDRNSPLHF. The CDR3 DNA follows: TGTGCCATCAGTGATCGGGGGGATCGGAATTCACCCCTCCACTTT. This chain joins TRBV10-3 and TRBJ1-6; D may be TRBD1 (5 bases). V was cut by 3 bases and J by 7 bases, with 13 bases left in between. This CDR3 is 15 amino acids long. Germline CDR1 is ENHRY and CDR2 is SYGVKD.

The chain uses TRBV29-1 and TRBJ2-1; D is possibly TRBD2 (5 bases). The CDR3 has 12 residues. With 5 bases removed from V and 6 bases from J, the gap between germline ends came to 11 bases. CDR1 is SQVTM, CDR2 ANQGSEA, per germline. The CDR3 region is CSVTGLGNEQFF. The CDR3, as DNA: TGCAGCGTTACGGGGTTGGGCAATGAGCAGTTCTTC.

The rearrangement uses TRBV6-6 and TRBJ1-6, with 7 bases matching TRBD1. Unmatched junction bases numbered 10, after V lost 7 bases and J lost 10 bases. The germline gives CDR1 MNHNY, CDR2 SVGAGI (reference sequence). The CDR3 extends over 14 amino acids. The CDR3 protein is CASTLQGFGSPLHF. CDR3 bases: TGTGCCAGCACCCTACAGGGGTTTGGGTCACCCCTCCACTTT.

This rearrangement joins TRBV5-1 to TRBJ2-5, with a weak D call TRBD1 (5 bases). Between the trimmed V and J ends, which lost 6 bases and 1 base, there was a span of 13 bases. Germline V gene sequence: CDR1 SGHRS, CDR2 YFSETQ. This CDR3 has 14 amino acids. This CDR3 reads CASNTGRAQETQYF. The CDR3 DNA reads as TGCGCCAGCAACACGGGCAGGGCCCAAGAGACCCAGTACTTC. The whole variable domain, remainder taken from reference TRBV5-1 and TRBJ2-5, is KAGVTQTPRYLIKTRGQQVTLSCSPISGHRSVSWYQQTPGQGLQFLFEYFSETQRNKGNFPGRFSGRQFSNSRSEMNVSTLELGDSALYLCASNTGRAQETQYFGPGTRLLVL.

This rearrangement joins TRBV5-6 to TRBJ1-2, with TRBD1 matching over 7 bases. CDR3 length: 16 residues. The germline V gene has CDR1 SGHDT and CDR2 YYEEEE. The V segment lost 4 bases and the J segment 3 bases; nucleotides outside the gene matches: 12. In DNA form, the CDR3 reads TGTGCCAGCAGCCGTGGGACAGTTCGTCACTACTATGGCTACACCTTC. Its protein product is CASSRGTVRHYYGYTF.

The chain's CDR3 is CASSDRQGAVQPQHF. The CDR3 DNA reads TGTGCCAGCAGTGATCGACAGGGGGCTGTCCAGCCCCAGCATTTT. This rearrangement joins TRBV6-1 to TRBJ1-5, with TRBD1 matching 10 bases. The V gene end was trimmed by 3 bases and the J gene end by 7 bases; junction bases not matched to a gene: 6. Looked up from germline, CDR1 is MNHNS and CDR2 is SASEGT. The CDR3 has 15 residues.

The chain uses TRBV28 and TRBJ1-5, with unresolved D. Per germline, CDR1 MDHEN and CDR2 SYDVKM. V was trimmed by 3 bases and J by 11 bases, leaving 17 bases between them. The CDR3 is 14 residues long. The DNA for the CDR3 is TGTGCCAGCAGTTTCCCTTCTAACGAACGGGCCCAGCATTTT. Translating gives CASSFPSNERAQHF.

This sequence joins TRBV5-4 and TRBJ1-6; D possibly corresponds to TRBD1 (5 bases). CDR3 length equals 15 residues. The germline V and J ends were trimmed by 3 bases and 7 bases, with 14 bases remaining between them. CDR1 is SGHNT and CDR2 is YYREEE in the germline V gene (reference sequence). The CDR3 sequence: CASSSPGLPNSPLHF. CDR3 sequence (DNA): TGTGCCAGCAGCTCTCCGGGACTCCCAAATTCACCCCTCCACTTT. Looking up the rest from reference TRBV5-4 and TRBJ1-6 gives the full variable domain: ETGVTQSPTHLIKTRGQQVTLRCSSQSGHNTVSWYQQALGQGPQFIFQYYREEENGRGNFPPRFSGLQFPNYSSELNVNALELDDSALYLCASSSPGLPNSPLHFGNGTRLTVT.

The V gene is TRBV12-3 or TRBV12-4, the J gene TRBJ1-1, with TRBD1 as a possible D gene (6 bases). Trimming took off 5 bases at V and 6 bases at J, with 13 bases between the two ends. This CDR3 is 13 amino acids long. The CDR3 DNA reads as TGTGCCAGCAGTCTACAGGGTTTTGCTGAAGCTTTCTTT. It is translated as CASSLQGFAEAFF.

This clone was observed once. The DNA for the CDR3 is TGTGCCAGCAGCTTAGCACAGGGGTCCGAAAAACTGTTTTTT. This sequence encodes CASSLAQGSEKLFF. J is TRBJ1-4 and V is TRBV7-9, with 7 bases lining up with TRBD1. This CDR3 is built from 14 residues. Germline lookup yields CDR1 SEHNR and CDR2 FQNEAQ (reference sequence). Trimming at V came to 0 bases and at J to 8 bases, leaving 3 bases not matched to a gene.

The chain has TRBV28 and TRBJ2-7; 7 bases fit TRBD1. Germline CDR1 MDHEN, CDR2 SYDVKM. The CDR3 has 15 residues. Unmatched junction bases numbered 5, after V lost 3 bases and J lost 0 bases. The CDR3: CASSFKTGFSYEQYF. CDR3 coding DNA: TGTGCCAGCAGTTTCAAGACAGGGTTCTCCTACGAGCAGTACTTC.

This sequence joins TRBV2 and TRBJ1-2; D may be TRBD1 (6 bases). Germline V gene data show CDR1 as SNHLY and CDR2 as FYNNEI. The CDR3 runs to 13 residues. Deletions cut 2 bases from V and 8 bases from J, with 12 bases between. As DNA, the CDR3 is TGTGCCAGCAGTGAACGGGGGGCGGAGGGCTACACCTTC. Amino acids: CASSERGAEGYTF.

The rearrangement joins TRBV7-9 to TRBJ1-1; no definite D call. Per germline, CDR1 SEHNR and CDR2 FQNEAQ (reference sequence). The CDR3 spans 12 residues. Trimming stripped 4 bases from V and 8 bases from J, with 11 bases between. In DNA form, the CDR3 reads TGTGCCAGCAGCTCTGTCTGGGCCGAAGCTTTCTTT. This codes for CASSSVWAEAFF.

The V call is TRBV6-1, the J call TRBJ1-5, with D perhaps matching TRBD1 (6 bases). This CDR3 is 15 amino acids long. Looked up from germline, CDR1 is MNHNS and CDR2 is SASEGT. Trimming stripped 1 base from V and 3 bases from J, with 10 bases between. CDR3 bases: TGTGCCAGCAGTGAAGACAGGGCTCCCAATCAGCCCCAGCATTTT. Its protein product is CASSEDRAPNQPQHF.

The CDR3 protein is CASSLPGYYGYTF. The DNA for the CDR3 is TGTGCCAGCAGTTTACCGGGATACTATGGCTACACCTTC. The V and J genes are TRBV28 and TRBJ1-2; D is undetermined. Looked up from germline, CDR1 is MDHEN and CDR2 is SYDVKM. V lost 2 bases and J 3 bases, leaving 7 bases between the germline ends. The CDR3 spans 13 residues.

As for this clone: It may be a read error: a sequence one base away is much more abundant. The chain joins TRBV4-1 to TRBJ2-5; 10 bases fit TRBD2. Per germline, CDR1 MGHRA and CDR2 YSYEKL. The CDR3 contains 15 residues. The CDR3 loop is CANSQTGTSVETQYF. CDR3 in DNA: TGCGCCAACAGCCAGACCGGGACTAGCGTGGAGACCCAGTACTTC.

The V and J genes are TRBV29-1 and TRBJ1-4; weak D call: TRBD1 (6 bases). Germline V gives CDR1 SQVTM, CDR2 ANQGSEA. The CDR3 is 13 amino acids. The V and J ends lost 7 bases and 4 bases respectively, with 13 bases between them. CDR3 amino acids: CSAGTLRNEKLFF. CDR3 nucleotides: TGCAGCGCTGGGACACTGCGTAATGAAAAACTGTTTTTT.

The chain has TRBV11-3 and TRBJ2-5, with D tentatively TRBD2 (7 bases). CDR3 length: 16 residues. Germline V CDR1 and CDR2: SGHNT, YENEEA. V lost 5 bases and J lost 2, with 18 bases in between. CDR3 in amino acids: CASSPRMRGRQETQYF. In nucleotides, the CDR3 is TGTGCCAGCAGCCCCCGAATGCGGGGGCGGCAAGAGACCCAGTACTTC.

This rearrangement joins TRBV3-1 (or the pseudogene TRBV3-2) to TRBJ2-1; D is undetermined. V was shortened by 3 bases and J by 7 bases, with 10 bases between the two germline ends. CDR3 size: 13 residues. CDR1 is LGHDT and CDR2 is YNNKEL in the germline V gene (reference sequence). This CDR3 is CASSHPERNEQFF. The DNA of the CDR3 is TGTGCCAGCAGCCACCCCGAGAGGAATGAGCAGTTCTTC.